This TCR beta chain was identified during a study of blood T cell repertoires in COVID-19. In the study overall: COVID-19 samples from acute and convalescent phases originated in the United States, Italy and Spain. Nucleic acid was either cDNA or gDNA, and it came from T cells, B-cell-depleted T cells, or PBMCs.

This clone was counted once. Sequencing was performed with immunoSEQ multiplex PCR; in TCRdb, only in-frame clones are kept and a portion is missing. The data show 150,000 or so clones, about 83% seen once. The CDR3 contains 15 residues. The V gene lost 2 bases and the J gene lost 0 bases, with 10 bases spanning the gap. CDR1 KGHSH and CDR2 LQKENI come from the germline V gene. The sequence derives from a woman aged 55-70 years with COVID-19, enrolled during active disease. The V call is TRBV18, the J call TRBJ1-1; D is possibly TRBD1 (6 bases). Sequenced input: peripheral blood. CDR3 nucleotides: TGTGCCAGCTCACCAGGGGGCGATATGAACACTGAAGCTTTCTTT. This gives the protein CASSPGGDMNTEAFF.